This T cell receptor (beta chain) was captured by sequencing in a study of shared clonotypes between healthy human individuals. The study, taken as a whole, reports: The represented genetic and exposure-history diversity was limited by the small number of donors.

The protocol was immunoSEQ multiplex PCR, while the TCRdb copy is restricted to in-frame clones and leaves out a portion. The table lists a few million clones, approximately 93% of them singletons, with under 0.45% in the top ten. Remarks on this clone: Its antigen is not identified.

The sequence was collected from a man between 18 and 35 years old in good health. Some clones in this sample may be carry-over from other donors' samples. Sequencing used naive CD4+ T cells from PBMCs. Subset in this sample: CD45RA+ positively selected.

CDR3 DNA sequence: TGTGCCAGCAAGGAAGCCCCAGGCTATGGCTACACCTTC. Protein: CASKEAPGYGYTF. The chain uses TRBV27 and TRBJ1-2; D gene ambiguous. The CDR3 sequence is 13 residues long. Germline V gene lookup returns CDR1 MNHEY and CDR2 SMNVEV (reference sequence). Trimming removed 7 bases at V and 4 bases at J, with 13 bases between.